The rows below give T cell receptor beta chains drawn from one sample of a study of T cell changes during pregnancy in multiple sclerosis. TCRdb's table, derived via immunoSEQ multiplex PCR, lists solely in-frame clones and lacks some. This sample has about 66,000 clones, with roughly nine tenths found just once. The sample consisted of CD8+ T cells from peripheral blood mononuclear cells, taken before pregnancy. Receptors originate from a female donor with multiple sclerosis, enrolled in a pregnancy study. CDR3s include the opening cysteine and the closing phenylalanine or tryptophan. Fields, in order: J gene, V gene, clone size, D gene, CDR3 DNA, CDR3 protein. The D gene is left open where the match is weak. Not all rows give a size; the values are once, few, many and, for expanded clones, a class.

j_call: TRBJ1-5; v_call: TRBV19; clone_size: .; d_call: TRBD1; cdr3_nt: TGTGCCAGTAGTTGGGCAGGGGGCGCATGGCAGCCCCAGCATTTT; cdr3_aa: CASSWAGGAWQPQHF
j_call: TRBJ2-7; v_call: TRBV10-2; clone_size: .; d_call: .; cdr3_nt: TGCGCCAGCAGTGGAGGTCTCGGGGGAAATTTCTACGAGCAGTACTTC; cdr3_aa: CASSGGLGGNFYEQYF
j_call: TRBJ2-1; v_call: TRBV21-1; clone_size: .; d_call: .; cdr3_nt: TGTGCCAGCAGCAGGGGGAAGGGACAGTTCTACAATGAGCAGTTCTTC; cdr3_aa: CASSRGKGQFYNEQFF
j_call: TRBJ1-2; v_call: TRBV15; clone_size: .; d_call: .; cdr3_nt: TGTGCCACCAGCAGAGGACAGGTGTATGGCTACACCTTC; cdr3_aa: CATSRGQVYGYTF
j_call: TRBJ2-2; v_call: TRBV4-1; clone_size: .; d_call: TRBD2; cdr3_nt: TGCGCCAGCAGCCAACCGGGGGGTCCTCGACGCGGGGAGCTGTTTTTT; cdr3_aa: CASSQPGGPRRGELFF
j_call: TRBJ2-7; v_call: TRBV19; clone_size: .; d_call: .; cdr3_nt: TGTGCCAGTAATGAGGGGGAAGGTAGCTACGAGCAGTACTTC; cdr3_aa: CASNEGEGSYEQYF
j_call: TRBJ1-1; v_call: TRBV5-1; clone_size: .; d_call: TRBD1; cdr3_nt: TGCGCCAGCAGCTTGGACAGGGGGTACACTGAAGCTTTCTTT; cdr3_aa: CASSLDRGYTEAFF
j_call: TRBJ2-3; v_call: TRBV6-5; clone_size: .; d_call: .; cdr3_nt: TGTGCCAGCAGTTACTCCCCAATGGAGGTCGATACGCAGTATTTT; cdr3_aa: CASSYSPMEVDTQYF
j_call: TRBJ1-4; v_call: TRBV7-9; clone_size: .; d_call: .; cdr3_nt: TGTGCCGGTAGGAGGGCGAACACTAATGAAAAACTGTTTTTT; cdr3_aa: CAGRRANTNEKLFF
j_call: TRBJ2-7; v_call: TRBV11-2; clone_size: .; d_call: .; cdr3_nt: TGTGCCAGCAGCTTTGGGGCTGGGAACTACGAGCAGTACTTC; cdr3_aa: CASSFGAGNYEQYF
j_call: TRBJ1-3; v_call: TRBV27; clone_size: .; d_call: .; cdr3_nt: TGTGCCAGCAGTGCGACCGGGGCCGGACTACGAAACACCATATATTTT; cdr3_aa: CASSATGAGLRNTIYF
j_call: TRBJ1-2; v_call: TRBV13; clone_size: .; d_call: TRBD1; cdr3_nt: TGTGCCAGCAGCTTAGGTAGGACAGGTGCAGGTAGTACCCTCTATGGCTACACCTTC; cdr3_aa: CASSLGRTGAGSTLYGYTF
j_call: TRBJ1-1; v_call: TRBV19; clone_size: once; d_call: TRBD1; cdr3_nt: TGTGCCAGTAGTTGGGGACAGATGAACACTGAAGCTTTCTTT; cdr3_aa: CASSWGQMNTEAFF
j_call: TRBJ2-7; v_call: TRBV19; clone_size: once; d_call: .; cdr3_nt: TGTGCCAGTAGTCCGGGACTTACCTACGAGCAGTACTTC; cdr3_aa: CASSPGLTYEQYF
j_call: TRBJ2-1; v_call: TRBV6-6; clone_size: .; d_call: TRBD2; cdr3_nt: TGTGCCAGCAGTTACGACCGCGAGCGGGGAAACAATGAGCAGTTCTTC; cdr3_aa: CASSYDRERGNNEQFF
j_call: TRBJ2-2; v_call: TRBV29-1; clone_size: .; d_call: .; cdr3_nt: TGCAGCGTTGAGGCGACAAATCGCACCGGGGAGCTGTTTTTT; cdr3_aa: CSVEATNRTGELFF
j_call: TRBJ1-4; v_call: TRBV29-1; clone_size: .; d_call: .; cdr3_nt: TGCAGCGCTCGACAGTGGGAAAAACTGTTTTTT; cdr3_aa: CSARQWEKLFF
j_call: TRBJ2-7; v_call: TRBV5-4; clone_size: once; d_call: .; cdr3_nt: TGTGCCAGCAGCTTGGACCAGGGGAGAGCCTACGAGCAGTACTTC; cdr3_aa: CASSLDQGRAYEQYF
j_call: TRBJ1-6; v_call: TRBV10-3; clone_size: .; d_call: .; cdr3_nt: TGTGCCACTGCTACAGTGCCCCTGGGCAATTCACCCCTCCACTTT; cdr3_aa: CATATVPLGNSPLHF
j_call: TRBJ1-2; v_call: TRBV12-5; clone_size: .; d_call: .; cdr3_nt: TGTGCTAACCTCAGGGGTAATCGGTGGTATGGCTACACCTTC; cdr3_aa: CANLRGNRWYGYTF
j_call: TRBJ2-6; v_call: TRBV11-2; clone_size: .; d_call: .; cdr3_nt: TGTGCCAGCAGCTTAGGTCCGGGACAATACTCTGGGGCCAACGTCCTGACTTTC; cdr3_aa: CASSLGPGQYSGANVLTF
j_call: TRBJ2-5; v_call: TRBV30; clone_size: .; d_call: .; cdr3_nt: TGTGCCTGGAATCCAAGCGGGTATGGGTCGACCCAGTACTTC; cdr3_aa: CAWNPSGYGSTQYF
j_call: TRBJ2-2; v_call: TRBV10-1; clone_size: .; d_call: TRBD2; cdr3_nt: TGCGCCAGCTCTCAAAACAGGAGGCGGGGGGGCCGGGCCGGGGAGCTGTTTTTT; cdr3_aa: CASSQNRRRGGRAGELFF
j_call: TRBJ2-1; v_call: TRBV5-8; clone_size: .; d_call: TRBD1; cdr3_nt: TGTGCCAGCAGCGGAACCGGGACAGATATCTACAATGAGCAGTTCTTC; cdr3_aa: CASSGTGTDIYNEQFF
j_call: TRBJ1-3; v_call: TRBV19; clone_size: .; d_call: .; cdr3_nt: TGTGCCAGTAGTCAAGCCGACTCTGGAAACACCATATATTTT; cdr3_aa: CASSQADSGNTIYF
j_call: TRBJ2-1; v_call: TRBV2; clone_size: .; d_call: .; cdr3_nt: TGTGCCAGCTTAGGACTGGGGGGCAATGAGCAGTTCTTC; cdr3_aa: CASLGLGGNEQFF
j_call: TRBJ1-1; v_call: TRBV20-1; clone_size: .; d_call: TRBD1; cdr3_nt: TGCGGTACAGGGGCACCCGAAGCTTTCTTT; cdr3_aa: CGTGAPEAFF
j_call: TRBJ2-7; v_call: TRBV23-1; clone_size: once; d_call: TRBD2; cdr3_nt: TGCGCCAGCAGTCCGGATCGTCGGGGGGGAGCCTACGAGCAGTACTTC; cdr3_aa: CASSPDRRGGAYEQYF
j_call: TRBJ2-7; v_call: TRBV4-2; clone_size: .; d_call: .; cdr3_nt: TGTGCCAGCAGCCAATCCAGGGGTGTAGACGAGCAGTACTTC; cdr3_aa: CASSQSRGVDEQYF
j_call: TRBJ1-1; v_call: TRBV4-1; clone_size: .; d_call: .; cdr3_nt: TGCGCCAGCAGCCAAACCCTAAGCTTGAACACTGAAGCTTTCTTT; cdr3_aa: CASSQTLSLNTEAFF
j_call: TRBJ1-1; v_call: TRBV29-1; clone_size: .; d_call: .; cdr3_nt: TGCAGCGTTGAAGTAAACGGGGGCACTGAAGCTTTCTTT; cdr3_aa: CSVEVNGGTEAFF
j_call: TRBJ2-1; v_call: TRBV11-2; clone_size: .; d_call: TRBD2; cdr3_nt: TGTGCCAGCAGCTCCTTCAACTACGGGACTAACAATGAGCAGTTCTTC; cdr3_aa: CASSSFNYGTNNEQFF
j_call: TRBJ2-3; v_call: TRBV10-2; clone_size: .; d_call: .; cdr3_nt: TGCGCCAGCAGTGAGTCGACTTCCGGGACTCCTTTCACAGATACGCAGTATTTT; cdr3_aa: CASSESTSGTPFTDTQYF
j_call: TRBJ2-7; v_call: TRBV4-1; clone_size: once; d_call: .; cdr3_nt: TGCGCCAGCAGCCAATTACAGGGCTCCTACGAGCAGTACTTC; cdr3_aa: CASSQLQGSYEQYF
j_call: TRBJ1-2; v_call: TRBV12-1; clone_size: .; d_call: .; cdr3_nt: TGTGCCAGCAGCTTAGGGACAGGGGGCCCCCCCATCTATGGCTACACCTTC; cdr3_aa: CASSLGTGGPPIYGYTF
j_call: TRBJ2-5; v_call: TRBV14; clone_size: .; d_call: TRBD1; cdr3_nt: TGTGCCAGCAGCCAAAGGACAGGGACTCAAGAGACCCAGTACTTC; cdr3_aa: CASSQRTGTQETQYF
j_call: TRBJ1-2; v_call: TRBV5-6; clone_size: once; d_call: TRBD1; cdr3_nt: TGTGCCAGCAGCCCTGGGACAGGGGGTCATGGCTACACCTTC; cdr3_aa: CASSPGTGGHGYTF
j_call: TRBJ2-1; v_call: TRBV9; clone_size: .; d_call: .; cdr3_nt: TGTGCCAGCAGCGACCGGGACACCTCCTACAATGAGCAGTTCTTC; cdr3_aa: CASSDRDTSYNEQFF
j_call: TRBJ2-1; v_call: TRBV7-3; clone_size: .; d_call: TRBD2; cdr3_nt: TGTGCCAGCAGCTTAACCGGGGGGACCTACAATGAGCAGTTCTTC; cdr3_aa: CASSLTGGTYNEQFF
j_call: TRBJ2-1; v_call: TRBV7-9; clone_size: .; d_call: TRBD2; cdr3_nt: TGTGCCAGCAGCTCCTTGACTAGCGGTGTATACAATGAGCAGTTCTTC; cdr3_aa: CASSSLTSGVYNEQFF
j_call: TRBJ1-1; v_call: TRBV4-2; clone_size: .; d_call: TRBD1; cdr3_nt: TGTGCCAGCAGCCCCATAGACAGGGGGGTGAACACTGAAGCTTTCTTT; cdr3_aa: CASSPIDRGVNTEAFF
j_call: TRBJ2-5; v_call: TRBV18; clone_size: .; d_call: .; cdr3_nt: TGTGCCAGCTCACCTAGGTCCGGGGAGACCCAGTACTTC; cdr3_aa: CASSPRSGETQYF